This T cell receptor beta chain was observed in a study of T cells in Graves' hyperthyroidism and ophthalmopathy (dated by TCRdb to the late 2010s). Notes on the research overall: Peripheral blood was sampled at the time of initial diagnosis, prior to any treatment. TCR V-J signatures able to tell the groups apart were searched for in a discovery cohort of 90 to 100 patients, of whom 43 had Graves' ophthalmopathy and under 65 had stable Graves' hyperthyroidism. Whether ophthalmopathy could be predicted prospectively was tested in an independent validation cohort made up of roughly 19 hyperthyroidism patients plus 17 patients who later progressed to ophthalmopathy. Following sampling, methimazole starting at 30 mg daily was given to hyperthyroidism patients, and high-dose intravenous methylprednisolone was given to ophthalmopathy patients. The 75 to 100 discovery patients were randomly split 7:3 into training and test sets. TCR Vbeta CDR3 sequencing of 120 to 150 peripheral blood samples (43 ophthalmopathy, 75 hyperthyroidism and approximately 17 progressor patients) is reported in the paper. Thyroid tissue and blood T-cell repertoires from six Graves' hyperthyroidism patients were also compared in the study. Results the study describes overall, beyond this receptor: In cross-validation, a model built on a 13 V-J signature told ophthalmopathy apart from stable hyperthyroidism with 87.88% sensitivity and around 81% specificity, and in testing the same model reached 80%/75%. Blood samples also contained most of the expanded thyroid clonotypes (frequency above 0.001), which suggests that blood repertoires may reflect thyroid immune responses. No statistical method was used to set the sample size in advance, and investigators knew the group allocation. In validation, progression to ophthalmopathy was predicted by the model with about 70% sensitivity and roughly 76% specificity, a median of roughly 6 months before onset.

This clonotype has more than one count but fewer than ten. No antigen is known for it. No base-level quality is on record; no much larger clone is a single base apart. The V and J ends are trimmed by 2 bases and 5 bases, leaving 14 bases between them. The germline V gene yields SGHRS for CDR1 and YFSETQ for CDR2. From the cysteine through the phenylalanine, the CDR3 covers 14 amino acids. The DNA shown is the 42-base CDR3, in frame from base 1. TCR beta CDR3 regions were amplified from RNA transcripts. The first round of RT-PCR for the TCR CDR3 was performed with the HTBI primer set and the Qiagen OneStep RT-PCR kit. The libraries were constructed in a second round of multiplex PCR and then size-selected and purified. Paired-end sequencing of the libraries was performed with 100 bp reads on an Illumina HiSeq2000. The published analysis was carried out like this. Raw data were processed with SOAPnuke, discarding reads with adapters, uncalled bases, mean Phred below 15, or no exact constant-primer or identifier match. High-quality paired reads were merged with COPE v1.2.5, and unique nucleotide sequences were defined as clonotypes. Clonotypes were aligned to IMGT TRBV, TRBD and TRBJ reference segments using MiTCR v1.1. Analysis was restricted to V-J combinations with a frequency above 0.0001, which covered approximately 99% of repertoires. A TCS score was defined as the ratio of F50 (clonal expansion) to E x V (chaos), with BLOSUM62-based TCRdist applied between CDR3 peptides within each V-J. Welch's t-statistics and random forest reduced 500 to 550 V-J features to about 12, which were used in a naive Bayes classifier (R e1071). TCRdb cleaned the public reads at Q25 with fastp, built clones with MiXCR and kept in-frame beta chains. Here each entry gathers all rows of one CDR3 protein and keeps the most common genes and DNA. It is TCRdb's table, rather than the study itself, that gives the V and J calls and clone size. Across this sample there are 250,000 to 300,000 distinct CDR3 sequences, with roughly an eighth seen only once. The ten largest clones capture 6.5% to 10% of the sample.

Stable Graves' hyperthyroidism was defined as no progression to ophthalmopathy during 18 months of follow-up. The hyperthyroidism patients were between 18 and 65 years old and newly diagnosed, with a disease duration of less than 2 months. Any patient with an uncontrolled infection, another autoimmune disease, pregnancy or lactation was excluded. Diagnoses were based on clinical symptoms, serum thyroxine and TRAb, thyroid ultrasound and orbital computed tomography. PBMCs were isolated from about 9.2 ml of fresh peripheral blood by Ficoll-Paque density gradient centrifugation. Total RNA was extracted with Trizol reagent, and quality was checked on an Agilent 2100 Bioanalyzer.

The rearranged chain carries TRBV5-1 and TRBJ2-7; a weak D assignment points to TRBD2 (6 bases agree). The specimen was blood. The source is a woman in her thirties or forties with Graves' hyperthyroidism. The CDR3 reads as follows: CASSFSGSSNEQYF. The bases read TGCGCCAGCAGCTTTAGCGGCTCCAGTAACGAGCAGTACTTC.